Described below is a single T cell receptor (beta chain) sequence and its context. This record comes from a study of CD8 T cells in Susac syndrome. The authors sequenced TCR beta from blood CD8+ and CD4+ T cells. After extraction with the RNeasy kit, roughly 0.5 to 1 ug of the RNA was reverse transcribed using random hexamers. TCRdb processed the immunoSEQ multiplex PCR reads anew with MiXCR; each CDR3 protein has one entry. This table has about 83,000 distinct CDR3 sequences, over 90% appearing once. CDR3 length: 12 residues. V lost 0 bases and J lost 8, with 10 bases in between. Germline CDR1 SQVTM, CDR2 ANQGSEA.

The TCR originated in a human donor with Susac syndrome. The chain has TRBV29-1 and TRBJ1-2; D unclear. The sample consisted of CD8+ T cells from PBMCs. CDR3 amino acids: CSVEDGRLGYTF. CDR3 DNA sequence: TGCAGCGTTGAAGATGGAAGACTCGGCTACACCTTC.